The 14 T cell receptor beta chains below were found in one sample sequenced in a study of blood T cell repertoires in COVID-19. Method: immunoSEQ multiplex PCR; TCRdb's copy keeps in-frame clones and lacks some. The table shows almost 200,000 clones, with about 86% occurring only once. Sequencing was done on a sample of peripheral blood. All receptors derive from a woman aged 70 to 79 with acute or convalescent COVID-19.

CDR3 region: CSVLDGDGNTIYF. The CDR3 DNA follows: TGCAGCGTCTTGGACGGGGATGGAAACACCATATATTTT. V is TRBV29-1 and J is TRBJ1-3, with D unresolved. CDR3 length: 13 residues. The germline gives CDR1 SQVTM, CDR2 ANQGSEA. The ends were cut back, 6 bases at V and 3 bases at J, with 12 bases in the middle.

This chain connects TRBV29-1 to TRBJ2-7; D possibly corresponds to TRBD1 (5 bases). V was pared by 4 bases and J by 2 bases, with 15 bases between. The CDR3 has 14 residues. Per germline, CDR1 SQVTM and CDR2 ANQGSEA. CDR3 in amino acids: CSVGPPDRPYEQYF. CDR3 coding DNA: TGCAGCGTTGGACCGCCCGACAGACCCTACGAGCAGTACTTC.

Only one count was recorded for this clone. The chain combines TRBV5-4 with TRBJ2-1; weak D call: TRBD1 (6 bases). The germline CDR1 and CDR2 sequences are SGHNT and YYREEE (reference sequence). This CDR3 spans 14 amino acids. The germline V and J ends were trimmed by 4 bases and 1 base, with 9 bases remaining between them. The CDR3 bases are TGTGCCAGCAGCACCAGGGGATCCTACAATGAGCAGTTCTTC. Encoded protein: CASSTRGSYNEQFF.

This chain connects TRBV27 to TRBJ2-6, with D possibly matching TRBD1 (5 bases). Germline V lookup: CDR1 MNHEY, CDR2 SMNVEV (reference sequence). V was cut by 4 bases and J by 0 bases, with 13 bases left in between. The CDR3 runs to 17 residues. CDR3 sequence reads: CASSSDRKVSGANVLTF. The CDR3 nucleotides are TGTGCCAGCAGTTCCGACAGAAAGGTCTCTGGGGCCAACGTCCTGACTTTC.

V gene TRBV2 combines with J gene TRBJ1-1, with TRBD1 identical over 8 bases. CDR3 length: 14 amino acids. V lost 7 bases, J lost 1 base, and 5 bases stayed unmatched. Germline CDR1 and CDR2: SNHLY and FYNNEI. The CDR3 is CASTNGQGNTEAFF. CDR3 sequence (DNA): TGTGCCAGCACGAACGGACAGGGGAACACTGAAGCTTTCTTT.

J is TRBJ1-5 and V is TRBV12-5; possibly TRBD1 for D (6 bases). The CDR3 sequence is 12 residues long. Trimming shortened V by 6 bases and J by 7 bases, and 10 bases separated the two germline ends. Germline CDR1 LGHNT, CDR2 FRNRAP. This chain's CDR3 is CASGGGGQPQHF. The CDR3 nucleotides read TGTGCTAGTGGCGGGGGGGGCCAGCCCCAGCATTTT.

The V call is TRBV20-1, the J call TRBJ1-1; TRBD1 might be the D (5 bases). The V gene lost 3 bases and the J gene lost 0 bases, with 8 bases spanning the gap. The length of the CDR3 is 13 residues. Per the germline V gene, CDR1 is DFQATT and CDR2 is SNEGSKA (reference sequence). The CDR3 loop is CSASVGVNTEAFF. CDR3 nucleotide sequence: TGCAGTGCTAGTGTAGGGGTGAACACTGAAGCTTTCTTT.

This clone was seen a handful of times. This rearrangement joins TRBV10-3 to TRBJ1-1; unclear D gene. Germline V CDR1 and CDR2: ENHRY, SYGVKD. V was cut by 7 bases and J by 6 bases, with 15 bases left in between. This CDR3 is built from 13 residues. The CDR3 loop is CAITPGREAEAFF. The DNA for the CDR3 is TGTGCCATCACCCCTGGGAGGGAGGCTGAAGCTTTCTTT.

The chain employs TRBV7-2 and TRBJ2-1; 13 bases are a match to TRBD2. V lost 4 bases and J lost 6; bases outside the gene matches: 6. Germline-derived CDR1 and CDR2 are SGHTA and FQGNSA. This CDR3 is built from 16 residues. For the CDR3, the DNA is TGTGCCAGCAGCTGGCCGGGACTAGCGGGAATCAATGAGCAGTTCTTC. As protein: CASSWPGLAGINEQFF.

The chain combines TRBV7-2 with TRBJ1-2, with 9 bases fitting TRBD1. The CDR3 contains 16 residues. CDR1 SGHTA and CDR2 FQGNSA come from the germline V gene. Trimming removed 3 bases from V and 5 bases from J; junction bases left unmatched: 10. CDR3 DNA sequence: TGTGCCAGCAGCTTGGGACAGGGAAGGTCCGGTTATGGCTACACCTTC. It translates to CASSLGQGRSGYGYTF.

The chain recombines TRBV29-1 with TRBJ1-5, with D possibly matching TRBD1 (5 bases). Germline CDR1 and CDR2: SQVTM and ANQGSEA. The CDR3 has 16 residues. Deletions cut 4 bases from V and 4 bases from J, with 20 bases between. CDR3 DNA: TGCAGCGTTGGGTTCCAGGGTGGGGATAGTAATCAGCCCCAGCATTTT. This gives the protein CSVGFQGGDSNQPQHF.

The chain recombines TRBV11-2 with TRBJ2-1, with a possible D match to TRBD2 (5 bases). With 0 bases removed from V and 9 bases from J, the gap between germline ends came to 12 bases. This CDR3 is built from 14 residues. The germline CDR1 and CDR2 sequences are SGHAT and FQNNGV. CDR3 amino acids: CASSLEIGKPEQFF. In DNA form, the CDR3 reads TGTGCCAGCAGCTTAGAGATCGGGAAGCCTGAGCAGTTCTTC.

Only a few counts were recorded for this clone. The V and J genes are TRBV28 and TRBJ1-5; the D gene is possibly TRBD1 (5 bases). CDR3 length: 15 residues. Trimming cost V 6 bases and J 2 bases, with 14 bases left between them. Germline V lookup: CDR1 MDHEN, CDR2 SYDVKM. The CDR3 sequence is CASSRWGVGNQPQHF. As DNA, the CDR3 is TGTGCCAGCAGCCGCTGGGGGGTCGGCAATCAGCCCCAGCATTTT.

This sequence joins TRBV18 and TRBJ2-7; 11 nucleotides agree with TRBD2. Per the germline V gene, CDR1 is KGHSH and CDR2 is LQKENI. The J segment lost 5 bases and the V segment lost 2 bases, leaving 2 bases of the junction unmatched. This CDR3 has 14 amino acids. CDR3: CASSPILAGDEQYF. The CDR3 coding sequence is TGTGCCAGCTCACCAATACTAGCGGGGGACGAGCAGTACTTC. Full variable domain (outside the CDR3, taken from reference TRBV18 and TRBJ2-7): NAGVMQNPRHLVRRRGQEARLRCSPMKGHSHVYWYRQLPEEGLKFMVYLQKENIIDESGMPKERFSAEFPKEGPSILRIQQVVRGDSAAYFCASSPILAGDEQYFGPGTRLTVT.